The entry below describes one T cell receptor (beta chain). This sample was taken from a study of cytomegalovirus exposure and HLA in healthy donors. Primers included in the PCR were 60 Vbeta and 13 Jbeta primers. Clones were read by immunoSEQ multiplex PCR, and TCRdb kept only the in-frame ones, dropping some. Its table records some 130,000 clones. The source of this sequence is a woman between 40 and 55 years old in good health and CMV-seropositive. Sequencing was carried out using PBMCs.

CDR3 in DNA: TGTGCCAGCAGCCAAGGGAGTTCCCCGGAAAAACTGTTTTTT. This encodes CASSQGSSPEKLFF. The V gene is TRBV5-4, the J gene TRBJ1-4; D is ambiguous. Germline V CDR1 and CDR2: SGHNT, YYREEE (reference sequence). CDR3 length equals 14 residues. V lost 4 bases to trimming and J lost 8 bases, with 15 bases between them.